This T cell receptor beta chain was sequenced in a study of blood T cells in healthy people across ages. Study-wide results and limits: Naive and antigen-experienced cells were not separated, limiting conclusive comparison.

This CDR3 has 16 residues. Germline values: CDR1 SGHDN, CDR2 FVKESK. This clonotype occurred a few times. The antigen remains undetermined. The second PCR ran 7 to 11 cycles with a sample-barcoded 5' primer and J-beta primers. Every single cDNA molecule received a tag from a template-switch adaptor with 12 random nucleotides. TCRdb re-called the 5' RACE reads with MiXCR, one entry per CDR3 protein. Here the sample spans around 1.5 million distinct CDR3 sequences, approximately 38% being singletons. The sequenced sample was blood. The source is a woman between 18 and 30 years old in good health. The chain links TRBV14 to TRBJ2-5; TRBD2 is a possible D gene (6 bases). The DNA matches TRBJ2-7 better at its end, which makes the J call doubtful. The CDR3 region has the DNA TGTGCCAGCAGCCAAAAACCGGGACTTCTTTACTACGAGCAGTACTTC. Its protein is CASSQKPGLLYYEQYF.